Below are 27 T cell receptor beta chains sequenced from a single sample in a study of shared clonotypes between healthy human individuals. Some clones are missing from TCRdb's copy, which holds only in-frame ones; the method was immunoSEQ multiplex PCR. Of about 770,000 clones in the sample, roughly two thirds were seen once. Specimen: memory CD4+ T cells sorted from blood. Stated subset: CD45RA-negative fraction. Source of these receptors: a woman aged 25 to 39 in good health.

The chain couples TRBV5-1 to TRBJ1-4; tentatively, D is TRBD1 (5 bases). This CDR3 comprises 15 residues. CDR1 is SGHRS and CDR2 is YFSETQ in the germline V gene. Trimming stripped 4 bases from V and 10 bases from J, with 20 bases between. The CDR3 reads CASSEKGHVGRKLFF. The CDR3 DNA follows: TGCGCCAGCAGCGAAAAAGGACACGTGGGGAGAAAACTGTTTTTT.

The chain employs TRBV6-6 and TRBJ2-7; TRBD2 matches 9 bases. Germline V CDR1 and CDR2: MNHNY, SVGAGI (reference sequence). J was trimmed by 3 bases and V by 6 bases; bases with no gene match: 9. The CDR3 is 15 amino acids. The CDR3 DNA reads TGTGCCAGCAGGCTGGGGGGGACTAGCAGCTACGAGCAGTACTTC. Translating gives CASRLGGTSSYEQYF.

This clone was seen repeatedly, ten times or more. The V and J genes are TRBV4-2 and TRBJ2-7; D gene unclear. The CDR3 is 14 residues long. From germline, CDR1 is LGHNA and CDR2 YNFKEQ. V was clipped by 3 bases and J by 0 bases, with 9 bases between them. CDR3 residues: CASSQKGNSYEQYF. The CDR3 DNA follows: TGTGCCAGCAGCCAGAAGGGAAACTCCTACGAGCAGTACTTC.

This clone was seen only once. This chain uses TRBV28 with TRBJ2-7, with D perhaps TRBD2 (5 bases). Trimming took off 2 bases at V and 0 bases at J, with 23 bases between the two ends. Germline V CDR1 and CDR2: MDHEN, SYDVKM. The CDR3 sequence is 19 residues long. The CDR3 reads CASSLTLSRSLVLSYEQYF. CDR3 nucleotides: TGTGCCAGCAGTTTAACCCTCTCACGATCACTAGTACTCTCCTACGAGCAGTACTTC.

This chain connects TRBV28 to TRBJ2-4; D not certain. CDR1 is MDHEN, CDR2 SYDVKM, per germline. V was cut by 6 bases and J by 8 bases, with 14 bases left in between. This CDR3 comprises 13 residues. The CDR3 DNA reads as TGTGCCAGCAGGGCAGGTTCTTTGTACATTCAGTACTTC. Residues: CASRAGSLYIQYF.

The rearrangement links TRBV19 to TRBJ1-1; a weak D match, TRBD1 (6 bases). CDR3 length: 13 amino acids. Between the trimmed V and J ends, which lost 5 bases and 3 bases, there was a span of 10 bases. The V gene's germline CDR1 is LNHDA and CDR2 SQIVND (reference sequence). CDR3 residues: CASSSDRDTEAFF. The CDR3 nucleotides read TGTGCCAGTAGTTCGGACAGAGACACTGAAGCTTTCTTT.

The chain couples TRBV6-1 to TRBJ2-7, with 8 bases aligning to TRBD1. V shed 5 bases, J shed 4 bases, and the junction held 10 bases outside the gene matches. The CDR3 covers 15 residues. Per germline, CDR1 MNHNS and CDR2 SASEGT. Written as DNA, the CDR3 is TGTGCCAGCAGTAGCTCCGGGACAGGTGGATACGAGCAGTACTTC. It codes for CASSSSGTGGYEQYF.

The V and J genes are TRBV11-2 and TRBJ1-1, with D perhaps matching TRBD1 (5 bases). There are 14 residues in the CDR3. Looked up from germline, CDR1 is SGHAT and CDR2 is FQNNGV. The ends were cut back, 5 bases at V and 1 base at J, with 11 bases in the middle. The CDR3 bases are TGTGCCAGCAGCATGGGACTGCGGAACACTGAAGCTTTCTTT. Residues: CASSMGLRNTEAFF. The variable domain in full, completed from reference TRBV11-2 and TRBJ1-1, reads EAGVAQSPRYKIIEKRQSVAFWCNPISGHATLYWYQQILGQGPKLLIQFQNNGVVDDSQLPKDRFSAERLKGVDSTLKIQPAKLEDSAVYLCASSMGLRNTEAFFGQGTRLTVV.

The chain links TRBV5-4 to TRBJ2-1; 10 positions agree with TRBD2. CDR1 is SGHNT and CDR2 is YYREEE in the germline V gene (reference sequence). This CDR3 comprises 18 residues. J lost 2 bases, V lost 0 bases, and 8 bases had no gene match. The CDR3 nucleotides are TGTGCCAGCAGCTTGGCCGTCACCGGGACTAGCGCCTACAATGAGCAGTTCTTC. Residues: CASSLAVTGTSAYNEQFF. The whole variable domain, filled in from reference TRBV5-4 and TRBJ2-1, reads ETGVTQSPTHLIKTRGQQVTLRCSSQSGHNTVSWYQQALGQGPQFIFQYYREEENGRGNFPPRFSGLQFPNYSSELNVNALELDDSALYLCASSLAVTGTSAYNEQFFGPGTRLTVL.

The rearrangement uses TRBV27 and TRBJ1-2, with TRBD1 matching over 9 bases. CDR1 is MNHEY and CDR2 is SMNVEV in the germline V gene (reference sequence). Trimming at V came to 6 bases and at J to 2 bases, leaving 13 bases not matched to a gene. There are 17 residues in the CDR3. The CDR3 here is CASSQIFKQGANYGYTF. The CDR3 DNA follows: TGTGCCAGCAGCCAAATATTCAAACAGGGGGCGAACTATGGCTACACCTTC.

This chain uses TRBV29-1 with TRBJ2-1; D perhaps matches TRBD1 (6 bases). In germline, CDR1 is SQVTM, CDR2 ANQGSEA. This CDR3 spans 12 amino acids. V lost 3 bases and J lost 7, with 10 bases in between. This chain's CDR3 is CSVERGMNEQFF. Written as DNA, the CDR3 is TGCAGCGTTGAGAGGGGGATGAATGAGCAGTTCTTC.

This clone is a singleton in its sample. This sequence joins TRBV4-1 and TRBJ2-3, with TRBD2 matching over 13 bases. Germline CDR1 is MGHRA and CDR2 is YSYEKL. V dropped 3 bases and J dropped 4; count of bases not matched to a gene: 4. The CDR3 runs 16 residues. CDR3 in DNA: TGCGCCAGCAGCCAGCCGGGACTAGCGGGATCAGATACGCAGTATTTT. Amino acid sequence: CASSQPGLAGSDTQYF.

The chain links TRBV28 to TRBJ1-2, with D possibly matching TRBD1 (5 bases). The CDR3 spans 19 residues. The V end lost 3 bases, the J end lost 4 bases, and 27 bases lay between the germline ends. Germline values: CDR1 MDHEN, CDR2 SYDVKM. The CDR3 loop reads CASSFRGNLLGLVGYGYTF. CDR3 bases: TGTGCCAGCAGTTTTCGGGGAAATTTGTTGGGGCTGGTGGGCTATGGCTACACCTTC.

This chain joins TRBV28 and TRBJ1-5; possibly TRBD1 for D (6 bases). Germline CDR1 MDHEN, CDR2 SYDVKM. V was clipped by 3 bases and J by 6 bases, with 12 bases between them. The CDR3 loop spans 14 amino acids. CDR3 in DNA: TGTGCCAGCAGTTTGGGGGCATCAGGTCAGCCCCAGCATTTT. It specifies CASSLGASGQPQHF.

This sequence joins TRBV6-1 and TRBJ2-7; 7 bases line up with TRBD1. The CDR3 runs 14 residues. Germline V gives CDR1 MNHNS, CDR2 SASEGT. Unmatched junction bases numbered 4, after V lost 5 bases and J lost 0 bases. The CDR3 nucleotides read TGTGCCAGCAGTCAGGGGGTTTTCTCCTACGAGCAGTACTTC. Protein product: CASSQGVFSYEQYF.

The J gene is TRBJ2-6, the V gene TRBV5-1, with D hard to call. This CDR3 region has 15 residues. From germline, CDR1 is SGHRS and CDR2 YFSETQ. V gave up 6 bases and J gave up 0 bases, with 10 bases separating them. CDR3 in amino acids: CASTLTPSGANVLTF. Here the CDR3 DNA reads TGCGCCAGCACCCTAACACCCTCTGGGGCCAACGTCCTGACTTTC. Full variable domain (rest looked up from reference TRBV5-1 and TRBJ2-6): KAGVTQTPRYLIKTRGQQVTLSCSPISGHRSVSWYQQTPGQGLQFLFEYFSETQRNKGNFPGRFSGRQFSNSRSEMNVSTLELGDSALYLCASTLTPSGANVLTFGAGSRLTVL.

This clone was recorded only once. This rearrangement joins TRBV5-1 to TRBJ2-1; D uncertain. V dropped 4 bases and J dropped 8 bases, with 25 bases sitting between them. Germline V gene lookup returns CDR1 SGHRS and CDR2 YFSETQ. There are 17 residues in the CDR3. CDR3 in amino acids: CASSPYIQTGFGYEQFF. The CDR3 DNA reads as TGCGCCAGCAGCCCTTATATACAGACTGGCTTTGGCTATGAGCAGTTCTTC.

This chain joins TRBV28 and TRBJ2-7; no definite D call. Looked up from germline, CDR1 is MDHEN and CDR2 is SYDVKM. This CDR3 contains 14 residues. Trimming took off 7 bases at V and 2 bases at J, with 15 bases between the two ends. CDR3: CASMGYPNTYEQYF. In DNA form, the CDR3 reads TGTGCCAGCATGGGTTATCCAAACACCTACGAGCAGTACTTC.

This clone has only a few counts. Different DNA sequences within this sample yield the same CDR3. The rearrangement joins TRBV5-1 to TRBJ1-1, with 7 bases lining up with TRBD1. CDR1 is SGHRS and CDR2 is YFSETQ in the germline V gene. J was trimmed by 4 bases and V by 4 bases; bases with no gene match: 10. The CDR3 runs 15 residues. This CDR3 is CASSSSGTEGTEAFF. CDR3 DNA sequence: TGCGCCAGCAGCAGCTCCGGGACAGAGGGCACTGAAGCTTTCTTT.

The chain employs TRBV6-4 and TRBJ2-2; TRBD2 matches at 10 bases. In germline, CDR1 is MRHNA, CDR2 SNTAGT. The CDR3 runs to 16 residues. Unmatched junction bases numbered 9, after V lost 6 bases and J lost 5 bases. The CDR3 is CASSARAGGWTGELFF. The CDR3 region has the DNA TGTGCCAGCAGCGCCCGAGCGGGAGGGTGGACCGGGGAGCTGTTTTTT.

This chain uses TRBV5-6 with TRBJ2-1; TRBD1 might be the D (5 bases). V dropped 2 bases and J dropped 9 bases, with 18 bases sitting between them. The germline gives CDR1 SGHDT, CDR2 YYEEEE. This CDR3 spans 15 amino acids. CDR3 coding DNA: TGTGCCAGCAGCTTTTTAGCCAGGGTGGTAGGTGAGCAGTTCTTC. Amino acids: CASSFLARVVGEQFF.

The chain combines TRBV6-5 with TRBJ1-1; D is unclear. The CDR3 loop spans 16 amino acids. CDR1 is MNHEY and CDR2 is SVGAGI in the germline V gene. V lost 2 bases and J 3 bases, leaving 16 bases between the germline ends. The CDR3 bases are TGTGCCAGCAGTTACCGTCGGACCCCTCCCCACACTGAAGCTTTCTTT. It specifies CASSYRRTPPHTEAFF.

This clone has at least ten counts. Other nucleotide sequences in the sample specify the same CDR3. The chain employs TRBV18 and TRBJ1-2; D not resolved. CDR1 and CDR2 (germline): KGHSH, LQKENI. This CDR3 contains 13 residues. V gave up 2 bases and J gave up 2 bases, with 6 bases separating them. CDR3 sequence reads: CASSPTENYGYTF. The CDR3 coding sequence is TGTGCCAGCTCACCAACTGAGAACTATGGCTACACCTTC.

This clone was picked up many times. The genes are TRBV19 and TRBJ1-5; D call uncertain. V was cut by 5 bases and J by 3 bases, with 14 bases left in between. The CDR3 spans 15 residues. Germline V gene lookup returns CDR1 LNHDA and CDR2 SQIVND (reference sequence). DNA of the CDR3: TGTGCCAGTAGTGTCTCGCGGGGTAACAATCAGCCCCAGCATTTT. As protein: CASSVSRGNNQPQHF.

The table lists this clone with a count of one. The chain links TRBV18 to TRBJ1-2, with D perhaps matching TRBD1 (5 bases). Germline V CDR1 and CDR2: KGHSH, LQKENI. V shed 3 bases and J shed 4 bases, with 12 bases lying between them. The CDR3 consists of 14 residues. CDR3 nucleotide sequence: TGTGCCAGCTCACCTCCCGGGGGTATCTATGGCTACACCTTC. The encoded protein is CASSPPGGIYGYTF.

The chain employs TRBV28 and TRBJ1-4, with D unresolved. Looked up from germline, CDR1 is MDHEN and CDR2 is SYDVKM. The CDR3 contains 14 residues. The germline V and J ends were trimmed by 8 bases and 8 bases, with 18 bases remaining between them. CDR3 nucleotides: TGTGCCAGCGGAGCAGGAGCTGCGGGAGAAAAACTGTTTTTT. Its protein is CASGAGAAGEKLFF.

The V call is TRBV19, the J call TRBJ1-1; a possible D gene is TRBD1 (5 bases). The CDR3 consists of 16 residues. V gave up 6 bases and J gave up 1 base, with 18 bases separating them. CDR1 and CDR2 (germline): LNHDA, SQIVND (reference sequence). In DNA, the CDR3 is TGTGCCAGTAGGGTTCGGCAGGGAGAGGCGAACACTGAAGCTTTCTTT. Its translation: CASRVRQGEANTEAFF.